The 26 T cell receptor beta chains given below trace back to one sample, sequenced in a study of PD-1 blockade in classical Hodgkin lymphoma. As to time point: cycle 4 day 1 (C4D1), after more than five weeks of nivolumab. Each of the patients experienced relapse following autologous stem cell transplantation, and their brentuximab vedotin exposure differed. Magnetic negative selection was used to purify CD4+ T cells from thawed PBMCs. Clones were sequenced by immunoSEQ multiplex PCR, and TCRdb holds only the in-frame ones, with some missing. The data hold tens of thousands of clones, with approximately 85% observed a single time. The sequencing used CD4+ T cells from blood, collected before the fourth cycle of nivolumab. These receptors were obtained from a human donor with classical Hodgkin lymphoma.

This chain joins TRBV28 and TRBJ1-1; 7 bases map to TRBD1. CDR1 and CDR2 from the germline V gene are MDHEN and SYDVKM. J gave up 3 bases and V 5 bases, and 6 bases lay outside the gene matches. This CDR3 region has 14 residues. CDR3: CASSPPGQYTEAFF. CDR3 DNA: TGTGCCAGCAGTCCTCCGGGACAGTACACTGAAGCTTTCTTT.

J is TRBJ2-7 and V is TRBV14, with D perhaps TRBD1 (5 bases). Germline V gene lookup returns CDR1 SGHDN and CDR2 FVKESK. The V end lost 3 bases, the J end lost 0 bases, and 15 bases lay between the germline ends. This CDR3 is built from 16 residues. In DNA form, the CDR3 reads TGTGCCAGCAGCCATAAAACAGGTTTTAGCTCCTACGAGCAGTACTTC. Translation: CASSHKTGFSSYEQYF.

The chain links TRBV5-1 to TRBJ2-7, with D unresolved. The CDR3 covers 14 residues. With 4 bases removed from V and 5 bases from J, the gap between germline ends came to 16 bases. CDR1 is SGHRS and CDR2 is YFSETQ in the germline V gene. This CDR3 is CASSSDGASNEQYF. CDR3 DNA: TGCGCCAGCAGCAGTGACGGAGCAAGTAACGAGCAGTACTTC. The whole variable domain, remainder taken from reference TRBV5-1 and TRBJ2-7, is KAGVTQTPRYLIKTRGQQVTLSCSPISGHRSVSWYQQTPGQGLQFLFEYFSETQRNKGNFPGRFSGRQFSNSRSEMNVSTLELGDSALYLCASSSDGASNEQYFGPGTRLTVT.

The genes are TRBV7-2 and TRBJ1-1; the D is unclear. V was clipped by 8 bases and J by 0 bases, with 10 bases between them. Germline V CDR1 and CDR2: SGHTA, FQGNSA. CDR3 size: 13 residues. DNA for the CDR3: TGTGCCAGCGGTTTACAGATGAACACTGAAGCTTTCTTT. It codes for CASGLQMNTEAFF.

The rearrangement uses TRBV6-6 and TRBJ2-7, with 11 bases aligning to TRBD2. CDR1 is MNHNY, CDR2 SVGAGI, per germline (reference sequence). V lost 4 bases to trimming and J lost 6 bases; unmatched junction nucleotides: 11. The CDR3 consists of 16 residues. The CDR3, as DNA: TGTGCCAGCAGTTTAATAGCGGGAGGGAAGGGGGGCGAGCAGTACTTC. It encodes CASSLIAGGKGGEQYF.

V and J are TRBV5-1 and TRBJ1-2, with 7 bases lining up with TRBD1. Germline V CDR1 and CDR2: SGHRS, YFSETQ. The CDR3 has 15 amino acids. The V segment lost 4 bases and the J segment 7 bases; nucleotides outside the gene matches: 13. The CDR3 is CASSLPGQRRVGYTF. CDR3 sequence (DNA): TGCGCCAGCAGCCTTCCGGGACAGCGCCGGGTTGGCTACACCTTC.

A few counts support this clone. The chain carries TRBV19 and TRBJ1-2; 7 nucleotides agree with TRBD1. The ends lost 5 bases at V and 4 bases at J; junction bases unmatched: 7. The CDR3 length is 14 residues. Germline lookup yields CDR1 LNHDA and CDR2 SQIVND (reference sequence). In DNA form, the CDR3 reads TGTGCCAGTAGTGCGCAGGGGGATATCTATGGCTACACCTTC. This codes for CASSAQGDIYGYTF. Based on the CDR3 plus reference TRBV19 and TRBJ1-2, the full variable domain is DGGITQSPKYLFRKEGQNVTLSCEQNLNHDAMYWYRQDPGQGLRLIYYSQIVNDFQKGDIAEGYSVSREKKESFPLTVTSAQKNPTAFYLCASSAQGDIYGYTFGSGTRLTVV.

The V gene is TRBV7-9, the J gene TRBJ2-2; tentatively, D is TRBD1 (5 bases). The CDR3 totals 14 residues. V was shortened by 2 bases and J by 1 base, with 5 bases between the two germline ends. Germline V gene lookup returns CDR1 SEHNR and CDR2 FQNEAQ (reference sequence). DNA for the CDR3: TGTGCCAGCAGCTTAACAGGGAACACCGGGGAGCTGTTTTTT. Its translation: CASSLTGNTGELFF.

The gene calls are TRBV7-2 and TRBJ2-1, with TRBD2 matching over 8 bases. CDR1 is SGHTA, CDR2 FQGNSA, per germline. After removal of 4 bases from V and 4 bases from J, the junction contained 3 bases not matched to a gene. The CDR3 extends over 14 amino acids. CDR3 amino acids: CASSSRGAYNEQFF. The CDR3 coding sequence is TGTGCCAGCAGCTCGCGGGGGGCTTACAATGAGCAGTTCTTC. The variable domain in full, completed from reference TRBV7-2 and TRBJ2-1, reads GAGVSQSPSNKVTEKGKDVELRCDPISGHTALYWYRQSLGQGLEFLIYFQGNSAPDKSGLPSDRFSAERTGGSVSTLTIQRTQQEDSAVYLCASSSRGAYNEQFFGPGTRLTVL.

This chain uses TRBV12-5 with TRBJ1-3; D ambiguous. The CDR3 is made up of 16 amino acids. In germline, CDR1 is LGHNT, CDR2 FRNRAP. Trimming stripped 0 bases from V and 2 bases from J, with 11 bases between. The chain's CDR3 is CASGLVRLTPGNTIYF. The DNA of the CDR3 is TGTGCTAGTGGTTTGGTAAGGTTAACCCCTGGAAACACCATATATTTT.

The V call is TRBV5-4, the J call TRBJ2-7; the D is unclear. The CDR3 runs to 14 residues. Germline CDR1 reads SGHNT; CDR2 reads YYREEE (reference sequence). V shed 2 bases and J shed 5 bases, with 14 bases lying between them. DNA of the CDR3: TGTGCCAGCAGCTTAGACTGGGCCGGCGACGAGCAGTACTTC. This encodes CASSLDWAGDEQYF.

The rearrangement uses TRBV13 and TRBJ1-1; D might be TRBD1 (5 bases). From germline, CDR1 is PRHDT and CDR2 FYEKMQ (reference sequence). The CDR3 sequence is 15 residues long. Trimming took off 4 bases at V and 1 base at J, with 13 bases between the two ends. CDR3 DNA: TGTGCCAGCAGCTCAAGACAGCCCGGGAACACTGAAGCTTTCTTT. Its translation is CASSSRQPGNTEAFF.

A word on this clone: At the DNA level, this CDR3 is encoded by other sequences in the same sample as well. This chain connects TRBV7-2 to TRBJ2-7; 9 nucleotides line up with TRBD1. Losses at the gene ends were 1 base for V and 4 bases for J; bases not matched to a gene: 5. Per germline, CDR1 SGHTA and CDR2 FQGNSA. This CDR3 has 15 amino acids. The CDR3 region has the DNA TGTGCCAGCAGCTTAGGAGGGACAGGGAGGTACGAGCAGTACTTC. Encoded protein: CASSLGGTGRYEQYF.

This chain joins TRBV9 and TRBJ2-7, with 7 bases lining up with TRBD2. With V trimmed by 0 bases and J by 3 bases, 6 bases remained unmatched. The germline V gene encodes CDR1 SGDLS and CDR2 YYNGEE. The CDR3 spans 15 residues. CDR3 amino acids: CASSVGLAEYYEQYF. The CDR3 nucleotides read TGTGCCAGCAGCGTAGGGCTAGCGGAGTACTACGAGCAGTACTTC. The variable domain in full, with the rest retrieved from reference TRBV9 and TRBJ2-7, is DSGVTQTPKHLITATGQRVTLRCSPRSGDLSVYWYQQSLDQGLQFLIQYYNGEERAKGNILERFSAQQFPDLHSELNLSSLELGDSALYFCASSVGLAEYYEQYFGPGTRLTVT.

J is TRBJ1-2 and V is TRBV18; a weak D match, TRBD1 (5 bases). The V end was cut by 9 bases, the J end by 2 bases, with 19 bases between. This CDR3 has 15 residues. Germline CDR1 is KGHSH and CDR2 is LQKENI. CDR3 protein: CASSLNRGDNYGYTF. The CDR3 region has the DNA TGTGCCAGTAGCCTCAACCGGGGGGACAACTATGGCTACACCTTC.

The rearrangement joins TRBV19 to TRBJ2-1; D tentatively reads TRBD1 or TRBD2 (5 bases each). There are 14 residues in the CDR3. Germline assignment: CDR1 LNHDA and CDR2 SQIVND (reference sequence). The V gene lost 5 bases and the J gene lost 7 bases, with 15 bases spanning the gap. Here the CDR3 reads CASSVLDGANEQFF. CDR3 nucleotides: TGTGCCAGTAGTGTCCTCGACGGGGCGAATGAGCAGTTCTTC. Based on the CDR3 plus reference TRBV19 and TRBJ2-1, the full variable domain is DGGITQSPKYLFRKEGQNVTLSCEQNLNHDAMYWYRQDPGQGLRLIYYSQIVNDFQKGDIAEGYSVSREKKESFPLTVTSAQKNPTAFYLCASSVLDGANEQFFGPGTRLTVL.

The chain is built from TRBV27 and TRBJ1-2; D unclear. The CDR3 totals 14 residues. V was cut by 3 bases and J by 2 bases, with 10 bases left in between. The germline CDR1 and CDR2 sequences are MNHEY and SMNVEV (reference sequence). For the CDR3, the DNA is TGTGCCAGCAGTTTCGGGTCAGAAAACTATGGCTACACCTTC. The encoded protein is CASSFGSENYGYTF.

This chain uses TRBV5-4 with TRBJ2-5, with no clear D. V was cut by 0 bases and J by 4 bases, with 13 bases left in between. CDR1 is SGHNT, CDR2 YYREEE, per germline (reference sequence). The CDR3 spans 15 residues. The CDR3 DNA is TGTGCCAGCAGCTTGGACTACTCATTAACAGAGACCCAGTACTTC. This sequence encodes CASSLDYSLTETQYF. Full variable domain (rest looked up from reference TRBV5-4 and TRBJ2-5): ETGVTQSPTHLIKTRGQQVTLRCSSQSGHNTVSWYQQALGQGPQFIFQYYREEENGRGNFPPRFSGLQFPNYSSELNVNALELDDSALYLCASSLDYSLTETQYFGPGTRLLVL.

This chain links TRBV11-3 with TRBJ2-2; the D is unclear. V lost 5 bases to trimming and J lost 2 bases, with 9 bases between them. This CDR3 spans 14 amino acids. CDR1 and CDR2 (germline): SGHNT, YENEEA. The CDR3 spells CASSPRVNTGELFF. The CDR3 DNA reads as TGTGCCAGCAGCCCACGAGTAAACACCGGGGAGCTGTTTTTT.

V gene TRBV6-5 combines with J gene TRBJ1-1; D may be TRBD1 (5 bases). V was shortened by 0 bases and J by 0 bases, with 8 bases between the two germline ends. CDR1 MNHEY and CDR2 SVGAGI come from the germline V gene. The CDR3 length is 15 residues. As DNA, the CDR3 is TGTGCCAGCAGTTACTCCAAAGGGGTGAACACTGAAGCTTTCTTT. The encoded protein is CASSYSKGVNTEAFF.

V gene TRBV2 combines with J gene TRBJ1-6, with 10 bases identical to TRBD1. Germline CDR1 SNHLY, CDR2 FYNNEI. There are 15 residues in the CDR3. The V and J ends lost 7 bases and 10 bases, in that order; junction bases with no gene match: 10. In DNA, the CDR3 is TGTGCCAGCAAAAAAAATGGGGACAGGGGCTCACCCCTCCACTTT. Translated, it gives CASKKNGDRGSPLHF.

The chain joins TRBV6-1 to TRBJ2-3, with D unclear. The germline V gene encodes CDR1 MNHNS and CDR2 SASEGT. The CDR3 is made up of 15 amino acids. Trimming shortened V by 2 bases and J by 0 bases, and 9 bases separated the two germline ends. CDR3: CASSERERSTDTQYF. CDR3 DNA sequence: TGTGCCAGCAGTGAACGTGAACGCAGCACAGATACGCAGTATTTT.

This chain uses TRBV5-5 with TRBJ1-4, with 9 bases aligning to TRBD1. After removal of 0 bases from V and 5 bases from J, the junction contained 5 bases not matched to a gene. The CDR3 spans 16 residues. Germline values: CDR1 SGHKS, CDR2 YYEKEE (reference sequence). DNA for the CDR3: TGTGCCAGCAGCTTGGCCCGGGACAGGGTCAATGAAAAACTGTTTTTT. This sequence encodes CASSLARDRVNEKLFF.

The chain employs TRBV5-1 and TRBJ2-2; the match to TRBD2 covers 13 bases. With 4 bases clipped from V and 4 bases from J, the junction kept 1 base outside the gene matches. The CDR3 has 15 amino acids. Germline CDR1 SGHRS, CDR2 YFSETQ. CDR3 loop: CASSRTSGSTGELFF. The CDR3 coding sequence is TGCGCCAGCAGCCGGACTAGCGGGAGCACCGGGGAGCTGTTTTTT.

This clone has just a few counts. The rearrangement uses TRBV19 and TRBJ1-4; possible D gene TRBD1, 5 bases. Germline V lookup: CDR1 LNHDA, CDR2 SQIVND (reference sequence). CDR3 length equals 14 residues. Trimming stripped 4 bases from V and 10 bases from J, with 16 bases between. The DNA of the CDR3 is TGTGCCAGTAGTACCTCGAAGGGGCAAGGAAAACTGTTTTTT. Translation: CASSTSKGQGKLFF.

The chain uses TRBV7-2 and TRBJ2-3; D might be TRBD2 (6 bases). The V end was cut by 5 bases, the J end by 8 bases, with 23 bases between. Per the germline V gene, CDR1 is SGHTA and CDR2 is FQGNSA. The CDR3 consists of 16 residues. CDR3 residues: CASSPRQDYRGTTQYF. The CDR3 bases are TGTGCCAGCAGCCCCCGCCAGGACTACCGAGGTACTACGCAGTATTTT.